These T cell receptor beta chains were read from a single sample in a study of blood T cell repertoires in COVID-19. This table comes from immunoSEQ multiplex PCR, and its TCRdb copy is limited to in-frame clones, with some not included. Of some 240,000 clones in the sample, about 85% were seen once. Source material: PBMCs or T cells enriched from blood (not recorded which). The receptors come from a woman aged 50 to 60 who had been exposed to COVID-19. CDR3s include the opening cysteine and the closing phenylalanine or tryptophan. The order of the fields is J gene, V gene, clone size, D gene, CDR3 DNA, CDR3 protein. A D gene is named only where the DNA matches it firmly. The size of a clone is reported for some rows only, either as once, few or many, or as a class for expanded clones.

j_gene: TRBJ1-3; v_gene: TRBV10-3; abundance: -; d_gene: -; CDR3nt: TGTGCCATCAGTGAGTCCGGCAGGTTAGAATATTTT; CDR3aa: CAISESGRLEYF
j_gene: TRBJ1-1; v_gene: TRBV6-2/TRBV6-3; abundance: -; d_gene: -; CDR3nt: TGTGCCAGCAGTCCCCGTCTACAGGGATCCACTGAAGCTTTCTTT; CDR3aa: CASSPRLQGSTEAFF
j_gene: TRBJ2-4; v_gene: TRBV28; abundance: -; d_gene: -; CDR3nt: TGTGCCAGCAGTAGACACTTAGCCAAAAACATTCAGTACTTC; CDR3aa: CASSRHLAKNIQYF
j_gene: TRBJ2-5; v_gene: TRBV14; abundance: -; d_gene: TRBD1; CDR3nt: TGTGCCAGCAGCCAAGAGAGGGGACAGGGAGGAGAGACCCAGTACTTC; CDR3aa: CASSQERGQGGETQYF
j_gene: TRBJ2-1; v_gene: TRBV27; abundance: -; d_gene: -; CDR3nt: TGTGCCAGCAGTTCCCCCCGGGGGGCGGGAAATGAGCAGTTCTTC; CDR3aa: CASSSPRGAGNEQFF
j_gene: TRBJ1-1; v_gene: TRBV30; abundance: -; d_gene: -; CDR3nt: TGTGCCTGGAGTACGGGGTCGTGGGCTGAAGCTTTCTTT; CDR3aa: CAWSTGSWAEAFF
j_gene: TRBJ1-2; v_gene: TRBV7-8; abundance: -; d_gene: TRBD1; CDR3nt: TGTGCCAGCAGTTTGGGGTACAGACGCGGACAGGGAATCGAAGGCTACACCTTC; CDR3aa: CASSLGYRRGQGIEGYTF
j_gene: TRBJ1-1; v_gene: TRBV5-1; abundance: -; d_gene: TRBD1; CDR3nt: TGCGCCAGCAGCTCCCGGGACAGGGGAAGAGGCACTGAAGCTTTCTTT; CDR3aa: CASSSRDRGRGTEAFF
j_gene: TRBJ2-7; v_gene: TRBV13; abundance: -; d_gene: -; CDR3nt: TGTGCCAGCAGCCCCCAGAGACTAGGAGTCGAGCAGTACTTC; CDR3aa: CASSPQRLGVEQYF
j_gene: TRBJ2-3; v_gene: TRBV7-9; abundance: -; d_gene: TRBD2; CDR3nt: TGTGCCAGCAGCTTTAAAGCGGGGGACCAAATTGGCACAGATACGCAGTATTTT; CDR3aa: CASSFKAGDQIGTDTQYF
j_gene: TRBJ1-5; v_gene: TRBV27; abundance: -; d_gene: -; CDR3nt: TGTGCCAGCAGTTGGAGAGGCAATCAGCCCCAGCATTTT; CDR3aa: CASSWRGNQPQHF
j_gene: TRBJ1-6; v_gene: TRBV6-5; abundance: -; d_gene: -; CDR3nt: TGTGCCAGCACCCCCGGGGTGATTAATTCACCCCTCCACTTT; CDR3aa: CASTPGVINSPLHF
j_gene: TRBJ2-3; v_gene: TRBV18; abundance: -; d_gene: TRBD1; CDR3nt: TGTGCCAGCTCACGAACAGGGGGCCAAAGCACAGATACGCAGTATTTT; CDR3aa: CASSRTGGQSTDTQYF
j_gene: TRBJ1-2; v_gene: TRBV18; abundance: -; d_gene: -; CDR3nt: TGTGCCAGCTCACTCCCCGAGGTCCGAGACTATGGCTACACCTTC; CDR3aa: CASSLPEVRDYGYTF
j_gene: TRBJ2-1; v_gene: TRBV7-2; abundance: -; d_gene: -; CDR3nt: TGTGCCAGCAGTTACCAGGGGTCTTTAACAAATGAGCAGTTCTTC; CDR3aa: CASSYQGSLTNEQFF
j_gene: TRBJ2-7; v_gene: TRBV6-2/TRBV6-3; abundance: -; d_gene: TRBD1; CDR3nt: TGTGCCAGCAGTTTAAGCGCCTGGGACAGGACCTCCTACGAGCAGTACTTC; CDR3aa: CASSLSAWDRTSYEQYF
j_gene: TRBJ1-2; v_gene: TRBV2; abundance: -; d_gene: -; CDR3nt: TGTGCCATTAGTTTGGACTATGGCTACACCTTC; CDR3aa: CAISLDYGYTF
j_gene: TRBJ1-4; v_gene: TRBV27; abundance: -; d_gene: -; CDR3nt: TGTGCCAGCAGACCGACAGCTTTAATGAGGGAAAAACTGTTTTTT; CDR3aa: CASRPTALMREKLFF
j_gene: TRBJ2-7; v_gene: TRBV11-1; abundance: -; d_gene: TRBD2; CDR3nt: TGTGCCAGCAGCTCGGAGGGAGGGGTACAATACGAGCAGTACTTC; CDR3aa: CASSSEGGVQYEQYF
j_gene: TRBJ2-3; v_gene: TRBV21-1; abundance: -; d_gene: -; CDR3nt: TGTGCCAGCAGCAAAGATGGACTAGCGGGGCACACAGATACGCAGTATTTT; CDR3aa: CASSKDGLAGHTDTQYF
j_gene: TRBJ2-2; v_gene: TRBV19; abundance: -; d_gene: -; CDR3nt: TGTGCCAGTAGCAAACTCCCAGGCACCGGGGAGCTGTTTTTT; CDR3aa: CASSKLPGTGELFF
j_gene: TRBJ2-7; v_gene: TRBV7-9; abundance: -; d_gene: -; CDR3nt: TGTGCCAGCAGCGCGCGGGTAGGGCCGAATTCCTACGAGCAGTACTTC; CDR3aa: CASSARVGPNSYEQYF
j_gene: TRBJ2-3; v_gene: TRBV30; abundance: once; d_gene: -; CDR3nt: TGTGCCTGGGCTAGCTCTCCTCAAGACGTCGTTTCCGCAGATACGCAGTATTTT; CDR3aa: CAWASSPQDVVSADTQYF
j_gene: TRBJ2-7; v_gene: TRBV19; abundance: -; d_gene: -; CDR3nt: TGTGCCAGTAGTATTTCTCTAATCTCCTACGAGCAGTACTTC; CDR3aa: CASSISLISYEQYF
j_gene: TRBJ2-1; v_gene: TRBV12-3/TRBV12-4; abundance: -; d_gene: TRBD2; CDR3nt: TGTGCCAGCAGACTAGCGGGGAATGAGCAGTTCTTC; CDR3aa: CASRLAGNEQFF
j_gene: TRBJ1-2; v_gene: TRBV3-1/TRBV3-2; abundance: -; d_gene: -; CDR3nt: TGTGCCAGCAGCCCCCGAGGGGAGGTTAAAGGCTACACCTTC; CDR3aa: CASSPRGEVKGYTF
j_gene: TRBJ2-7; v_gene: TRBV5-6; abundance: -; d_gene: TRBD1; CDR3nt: TGTGCCAGCAGCTCTGGGACAGGGCCCTCCTACGAGCAGTACTTC; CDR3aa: CASSSGTGPSYEQYF
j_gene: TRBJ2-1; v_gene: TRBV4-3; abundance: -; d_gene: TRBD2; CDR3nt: TGCGCCAGCGCTGAGGGGACTAGCAGGTCTGAGCAGTTCTTC; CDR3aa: CASAEGTSRSEQFF
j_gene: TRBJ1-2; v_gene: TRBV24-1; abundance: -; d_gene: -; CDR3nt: TGTGCCACCAGTGAATCAGGGGACGGCTACACCTTC; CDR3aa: CATSESGDGYTF
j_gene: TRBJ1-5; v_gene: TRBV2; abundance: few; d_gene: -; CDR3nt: TGTGCCAGCAGTGAAGACAGGGACCTTTATCAGCCCCAGCATTTT; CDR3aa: CASSEDRDLYQPQHF
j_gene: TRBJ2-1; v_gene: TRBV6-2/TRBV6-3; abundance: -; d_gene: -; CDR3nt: TGTGCCAGCAGTTACAGTCCTTGGAGAACGAACAATGAGCAGTTCTTC; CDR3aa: CASSYSPWRTNNEQFF
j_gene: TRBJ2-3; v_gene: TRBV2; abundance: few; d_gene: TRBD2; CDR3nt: TGTGCCAGCAGTCTAGCGGGGGCCACAGATACGCAGTATTTT; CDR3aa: CASSLAGATDTQYF
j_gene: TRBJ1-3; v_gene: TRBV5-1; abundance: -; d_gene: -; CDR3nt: TGCGCCAGCAGCATCGGACCTGGCGGGGACACCATATATTTT; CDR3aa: CASSIGPGGDTIYF
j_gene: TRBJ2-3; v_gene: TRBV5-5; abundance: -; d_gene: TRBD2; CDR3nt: TGTGCCAGCAGCTTGGCCGGAGCGGGGGCCGGGAATACGCAGTATTTT; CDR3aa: CASSLAGAGAGNTQYF
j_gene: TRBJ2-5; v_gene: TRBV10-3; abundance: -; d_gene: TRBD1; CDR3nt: TGTGCCACAAGGACAGGGGAGACCCAGTACTTC; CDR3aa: CATRTGETQYF
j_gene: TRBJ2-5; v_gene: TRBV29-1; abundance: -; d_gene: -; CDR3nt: TGCAGCGTTGAGGTAGGGAGAGAGACCCAGTACTTC; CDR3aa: CSVEVGRETQYF
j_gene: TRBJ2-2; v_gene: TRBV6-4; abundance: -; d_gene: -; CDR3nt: TGTGCCAGCAGTCAGGGGCACACCGGGGAGCTGTTTTTT; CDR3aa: CASSQGHTGELFF
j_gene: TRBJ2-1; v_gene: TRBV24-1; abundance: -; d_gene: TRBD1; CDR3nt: TGTGCCACCAGTGATCGTACCGGGACAGGGGACAATGAGCAGTTCTTC; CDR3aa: CATSDRTGTGDNEQFF
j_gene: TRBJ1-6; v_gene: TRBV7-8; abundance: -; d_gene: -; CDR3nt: TGTGCCAGCAGCTGTTTAACAACGGGGAGCTCCTATAATTCACCCCTCCACTTT; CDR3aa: CASSCLTTGSSYNSPLHF
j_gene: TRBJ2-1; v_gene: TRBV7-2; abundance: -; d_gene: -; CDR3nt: TGTGCCAGCAGCCCCAACTCCTACAATGAGCAGTTCTTC; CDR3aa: CASSPNSYNEQFF
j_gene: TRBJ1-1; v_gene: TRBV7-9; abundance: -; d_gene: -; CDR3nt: TGTGCCAGCAGCTTATCTACAGAAAAAATGATGAACACTGAAGCTTTCTTT; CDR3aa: CASSLSTEKMMNTEAFF
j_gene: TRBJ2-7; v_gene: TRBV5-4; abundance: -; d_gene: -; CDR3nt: TGTGCCAGCAGCCGTCAAGACGGGACCTACGAGCAGTACTTC; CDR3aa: CASSRQDGTYEQYF
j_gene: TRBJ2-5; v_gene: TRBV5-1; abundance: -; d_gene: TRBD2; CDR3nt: TGCGCCAGCAGCTTGGCCCAGGCTAGCGGGGGGCAAGAGACCCAGTACTTC; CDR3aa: CASSLAQASGGQETQYF
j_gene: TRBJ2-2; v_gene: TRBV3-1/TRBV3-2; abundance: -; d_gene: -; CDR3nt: TGTGCCAGCGTCGACGGCGAGGTCGGGGAGCTGTTTTTT; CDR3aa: CASVDGEVGELFF
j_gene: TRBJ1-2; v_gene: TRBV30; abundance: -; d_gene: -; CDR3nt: TGTGCCTGGAGTGTACGTCGGGACTATGGCTACACCTTC; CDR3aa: CAWSVRRDYGYTF
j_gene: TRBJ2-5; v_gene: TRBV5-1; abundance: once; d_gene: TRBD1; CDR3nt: TGCGCCAGCAGCGGGGGAGACAGGGGAGAGACCCAGTACTTC; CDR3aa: CASSGGDRGETQYF
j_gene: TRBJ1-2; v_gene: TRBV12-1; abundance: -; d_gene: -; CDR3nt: TGTGCCAGCAGCCTCCCTTTACAGGGAGAGGGAGGCTACACCTTC; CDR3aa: CASSLPLQGEGGYTF